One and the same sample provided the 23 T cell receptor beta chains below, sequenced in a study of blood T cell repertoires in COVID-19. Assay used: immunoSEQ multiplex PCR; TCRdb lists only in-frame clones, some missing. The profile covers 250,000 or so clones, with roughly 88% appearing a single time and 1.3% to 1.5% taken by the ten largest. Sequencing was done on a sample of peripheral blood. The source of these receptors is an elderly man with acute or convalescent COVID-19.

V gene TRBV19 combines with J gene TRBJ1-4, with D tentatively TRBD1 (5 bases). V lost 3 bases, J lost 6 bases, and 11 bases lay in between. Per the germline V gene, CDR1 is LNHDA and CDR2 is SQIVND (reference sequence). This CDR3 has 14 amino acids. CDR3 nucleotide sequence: TGTGCCAGTAGTATTGGGGGGTATTATGAAAAACTGTTTTTT. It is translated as CASSIGGYYEKLFF.

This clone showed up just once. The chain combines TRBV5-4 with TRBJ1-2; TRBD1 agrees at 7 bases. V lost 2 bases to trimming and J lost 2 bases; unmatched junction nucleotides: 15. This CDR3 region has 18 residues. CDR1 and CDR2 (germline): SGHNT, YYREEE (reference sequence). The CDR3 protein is CASSLGLGQGVRNYGYTF. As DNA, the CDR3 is TGTGCCAGCAGCTTAGGGTTAGGGCAGGGGGTAAGGAACTATGGCTACACCTTC.

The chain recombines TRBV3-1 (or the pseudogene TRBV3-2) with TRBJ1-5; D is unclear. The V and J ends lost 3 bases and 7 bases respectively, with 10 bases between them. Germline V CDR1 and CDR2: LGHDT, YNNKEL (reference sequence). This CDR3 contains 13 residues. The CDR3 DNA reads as TGTGCCAGCAGCCAGACCCGAGGCCAGCCCCAGCATTTT. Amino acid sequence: CASSQTRGQPQHF.

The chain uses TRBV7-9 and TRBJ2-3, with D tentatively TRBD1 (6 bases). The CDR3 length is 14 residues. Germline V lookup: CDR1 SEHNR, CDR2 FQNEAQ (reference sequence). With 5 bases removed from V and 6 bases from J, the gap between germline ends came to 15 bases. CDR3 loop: CASSPGTSGDTQYF. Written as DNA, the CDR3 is TGTGCCAGCAGCCCGGGGACATCAGGGGATACGCAGTATTTT.

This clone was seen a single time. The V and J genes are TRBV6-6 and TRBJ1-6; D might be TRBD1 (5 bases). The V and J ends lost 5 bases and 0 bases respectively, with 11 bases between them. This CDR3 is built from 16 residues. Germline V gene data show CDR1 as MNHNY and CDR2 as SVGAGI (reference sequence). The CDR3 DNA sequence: TGTGCCAGCAGTAGGGACTCGAGCTCCTATAATTCACCCCTCCACTTT. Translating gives CASSRDSSSYNSPLHF.

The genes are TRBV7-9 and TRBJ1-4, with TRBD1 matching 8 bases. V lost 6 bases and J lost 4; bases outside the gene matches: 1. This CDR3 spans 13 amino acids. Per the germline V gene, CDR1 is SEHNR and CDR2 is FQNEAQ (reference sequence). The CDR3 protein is CASRDRDNEKLFF. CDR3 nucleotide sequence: TGTGCCAGCAGGGACAGGGATAATGAAAAACTGTTTTTT.

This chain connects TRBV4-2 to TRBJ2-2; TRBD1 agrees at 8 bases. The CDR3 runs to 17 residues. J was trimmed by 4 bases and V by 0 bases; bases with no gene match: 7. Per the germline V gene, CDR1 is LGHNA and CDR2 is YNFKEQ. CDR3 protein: CASSQDSQGAGTGELFF. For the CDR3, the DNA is TGTGCCAGCAGCCAAGACTCGCAGGGGGCCGGCACCGGGGAGCTGTTTTTT.

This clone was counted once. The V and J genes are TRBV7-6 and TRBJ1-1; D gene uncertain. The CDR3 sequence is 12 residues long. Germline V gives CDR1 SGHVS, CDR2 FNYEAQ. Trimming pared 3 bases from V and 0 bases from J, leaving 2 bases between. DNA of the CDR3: TGTGCCAGCAGCTTCATGAACACTGAAGCTTTCTTT. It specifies CASSFMNTEAFF.

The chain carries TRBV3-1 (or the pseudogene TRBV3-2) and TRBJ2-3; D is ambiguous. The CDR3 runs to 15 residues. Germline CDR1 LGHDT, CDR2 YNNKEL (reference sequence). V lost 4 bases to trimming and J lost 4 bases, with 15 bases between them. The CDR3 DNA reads TGTGCCAGCAGCCTAGCAGAAGGTCGTTCAGATACGCAGTATTTT. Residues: CASSLAEGRSDTQYF.

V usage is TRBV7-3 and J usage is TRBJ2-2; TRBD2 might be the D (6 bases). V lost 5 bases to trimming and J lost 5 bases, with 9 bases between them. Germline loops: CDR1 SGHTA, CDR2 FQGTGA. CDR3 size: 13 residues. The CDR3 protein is CASSLSGTGELFF. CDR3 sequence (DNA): TGTGCCAGCAGCCTTAGCGGAACCGGGGAGCTGTTTTTT.

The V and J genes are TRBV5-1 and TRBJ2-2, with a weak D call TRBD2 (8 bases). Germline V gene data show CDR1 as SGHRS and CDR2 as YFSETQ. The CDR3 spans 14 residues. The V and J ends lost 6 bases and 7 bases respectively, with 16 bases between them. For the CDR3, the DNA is TGCGCCAGCACCCGGGAGGGGGCCAGCGGGGAGCTGTTTTTT. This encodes CASTREGASGELFF. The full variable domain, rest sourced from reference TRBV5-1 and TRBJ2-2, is KAGVTQTPRYLIKTRGQQVTLSCSPISGHRSVSWYQQTPGQGLQFLFEYFSETQRNKGNFPGRFSGRQFSNSRSEMNVSTLELGDSALYLCASTREGASGELFFGEGSRLTVL.

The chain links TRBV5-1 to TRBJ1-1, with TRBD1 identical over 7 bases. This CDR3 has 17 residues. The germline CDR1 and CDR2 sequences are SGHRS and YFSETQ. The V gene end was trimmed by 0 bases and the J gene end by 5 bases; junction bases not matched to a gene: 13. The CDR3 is CASSLGPRRQGETEAFF. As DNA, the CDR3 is TGCGCCAGCAGCTTGGGCCCCCGGCGACAGGGAGAGACTGAAGCTTTCTTT.

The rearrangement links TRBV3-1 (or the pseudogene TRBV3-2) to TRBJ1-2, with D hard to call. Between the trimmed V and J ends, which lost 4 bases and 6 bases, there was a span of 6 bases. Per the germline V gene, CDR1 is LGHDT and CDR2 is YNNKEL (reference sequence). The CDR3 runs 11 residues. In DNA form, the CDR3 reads TGTGCCAGCAGCCGAGGTAATGGCTACACCTTC. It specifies CASSRGNGYTF.

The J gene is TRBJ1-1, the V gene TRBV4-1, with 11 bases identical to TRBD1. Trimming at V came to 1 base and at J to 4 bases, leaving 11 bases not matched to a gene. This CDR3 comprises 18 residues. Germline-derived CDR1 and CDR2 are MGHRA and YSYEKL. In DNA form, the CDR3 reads TGCGCCAGCAGCCAAGTTCAAGCCGGACAGGGGGCATTCACTGAAGCTTTCTTT. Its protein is CASSQVQAGQGAFTEAFF.

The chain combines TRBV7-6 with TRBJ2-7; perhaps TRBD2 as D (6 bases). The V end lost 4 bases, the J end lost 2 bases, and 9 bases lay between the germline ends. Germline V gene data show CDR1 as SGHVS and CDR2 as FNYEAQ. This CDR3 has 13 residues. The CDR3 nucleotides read TGTGCCAGCAGCTCGGGACTTACCTACGAGCAGTACTTC. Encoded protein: CASSSGLTYEQYF. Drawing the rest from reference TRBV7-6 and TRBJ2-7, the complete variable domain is GAGVSQSPRYKVTKRGQDVALRCDPISGHVSLYWYRQALGQGPEFLTYFNYEAQQDKSGLPNDRFSAERPEGSISTLTIQRTEQRDSAMYRCASSSGLTYEQYFGPGTRLTVT.

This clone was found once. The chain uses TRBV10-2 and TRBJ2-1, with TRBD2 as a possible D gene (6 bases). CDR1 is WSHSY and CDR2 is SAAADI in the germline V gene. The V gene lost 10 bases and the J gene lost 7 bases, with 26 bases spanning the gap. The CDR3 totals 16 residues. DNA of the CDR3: TGCGCCACCTTAGCCCCGGGATCCCCAGGGAGGAATGAGCAGTTCTTC. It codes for CATLAPGSPGRNEQFF.

CDR3 DNA: TGTGCCACCAGCAGAGATCTCGAGGGAATGGATGGCTACACCTTC. Its protein product is CATSRDLEGMDGYTF. The genes are TRBV15 and TRBJ1-2; D gene uncertain. The CDR3 has 15 residues. The V gene's germline CDR1 is LNHNV and CDR2 YYDKDF (reference sequence). The V and J ends lost 0 bases and 6 bases respectively, with 14 bases between them. The complete variable domain, with remaining parts taken from reference TRBV15 and TRBJ1-2, reads DAMVIQNPRYQVTQFGKPVTLSCSQTLNHNVMYWYQQKSSQAPKLLFHYYDKDFNNEADTPDNFQSRRPNTSFCFLDIRSPGLGDTAMYLCATSRDLEGMDGYTFGSGTRLTVV.

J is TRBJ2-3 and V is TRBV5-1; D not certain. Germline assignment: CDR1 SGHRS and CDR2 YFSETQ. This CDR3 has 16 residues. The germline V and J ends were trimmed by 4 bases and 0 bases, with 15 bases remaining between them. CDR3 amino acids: CASSPRQGASTDTQYF. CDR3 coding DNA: TGCGCCAGCAGCCCTCGACAAGGTGCTAGCACAGATACGCAGTATTTT. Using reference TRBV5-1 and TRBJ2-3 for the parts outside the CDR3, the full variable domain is KAGVTQTPRYLIKTRGQQVTLSCSPISGHRSVSWYQQTPGQGLQFLFEYFSETQRNKGNFPGRFSGRQFSNSRSEMNVSTLELGDSALYLCASSPRQGASTDTQYFGPGTRLTVL.

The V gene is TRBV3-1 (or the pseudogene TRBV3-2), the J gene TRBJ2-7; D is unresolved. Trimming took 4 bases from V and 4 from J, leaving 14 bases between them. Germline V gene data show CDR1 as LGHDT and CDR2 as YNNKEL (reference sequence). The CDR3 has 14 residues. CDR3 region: CASSRLGESYEQYF. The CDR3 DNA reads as TGTGCCAGCAGCCGGCTAGGTGAATCTTACGAGCAGTACTTC.

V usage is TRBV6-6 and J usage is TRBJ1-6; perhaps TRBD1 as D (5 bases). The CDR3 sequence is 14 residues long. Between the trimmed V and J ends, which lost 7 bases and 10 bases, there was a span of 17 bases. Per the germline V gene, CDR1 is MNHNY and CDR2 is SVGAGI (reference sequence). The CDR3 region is CASTFLGGESPLHF. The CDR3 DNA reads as TGTGCCAGCACCTTTCTGGGGGGGGAGTCACCCCTCCACTTT.

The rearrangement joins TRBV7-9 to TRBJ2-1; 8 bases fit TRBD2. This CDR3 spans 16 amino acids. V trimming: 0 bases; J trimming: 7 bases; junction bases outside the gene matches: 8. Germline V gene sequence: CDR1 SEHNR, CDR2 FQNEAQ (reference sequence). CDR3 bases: TGTGCCAGCAGCTTAGCGCTGAGCGGGAGAGGGAATGAGCAGTTCTTC. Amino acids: CASSLALSGRGNEQFF.

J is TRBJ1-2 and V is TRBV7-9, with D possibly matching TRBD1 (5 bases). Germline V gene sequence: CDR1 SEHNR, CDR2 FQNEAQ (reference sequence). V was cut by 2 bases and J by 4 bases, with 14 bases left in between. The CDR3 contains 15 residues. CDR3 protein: CASSLTGTVGYGYTF. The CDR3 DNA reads TGTGCCAGCAGCTTAACAGGAACAGTAGGCTATGGCTACACCTTC.

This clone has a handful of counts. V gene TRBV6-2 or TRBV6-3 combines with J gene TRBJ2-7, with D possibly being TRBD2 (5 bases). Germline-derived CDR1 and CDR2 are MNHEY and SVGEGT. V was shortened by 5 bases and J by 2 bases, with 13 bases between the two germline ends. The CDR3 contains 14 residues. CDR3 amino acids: CASSDTTNPYEQYF. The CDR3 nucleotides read TGTGCCAGCAGTGACACGACTAATCCCTACGAGCAGTACTTC.